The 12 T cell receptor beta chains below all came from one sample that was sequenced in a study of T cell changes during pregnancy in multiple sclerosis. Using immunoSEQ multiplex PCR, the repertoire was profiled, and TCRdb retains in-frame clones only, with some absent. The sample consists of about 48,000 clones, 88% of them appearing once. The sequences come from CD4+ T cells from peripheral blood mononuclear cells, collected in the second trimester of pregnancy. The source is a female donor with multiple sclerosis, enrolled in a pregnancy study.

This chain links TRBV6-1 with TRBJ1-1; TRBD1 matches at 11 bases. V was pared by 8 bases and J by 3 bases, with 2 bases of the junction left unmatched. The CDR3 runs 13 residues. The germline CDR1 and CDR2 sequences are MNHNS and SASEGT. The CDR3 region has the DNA TGTGCCAGCGGACAGGGGGCGGACACTGAAGCTTTCTTT. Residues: CASGQGADTEAFF.

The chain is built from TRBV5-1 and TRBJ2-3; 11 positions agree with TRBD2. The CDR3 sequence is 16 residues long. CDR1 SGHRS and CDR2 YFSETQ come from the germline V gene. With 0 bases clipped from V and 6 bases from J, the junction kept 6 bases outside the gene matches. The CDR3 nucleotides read TGCGCCAGCAGCTTGGTTAGCGGGAGGGCCCCTGATACGCAGTATTTT. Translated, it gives CASSLVSGRAPDTQYF.

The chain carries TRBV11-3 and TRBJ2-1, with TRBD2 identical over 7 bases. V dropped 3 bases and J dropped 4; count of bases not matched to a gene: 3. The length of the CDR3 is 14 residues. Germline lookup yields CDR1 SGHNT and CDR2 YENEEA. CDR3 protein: CASSFSGFYNEQFF. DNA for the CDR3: TGTGCCAGCAGCTTTAGCGGGTTTTACAATGAGCAGTTCTTC.

The CDR3 DNA is TGCGCCAGCAGCCCCTCGGGAGGACACTACGAGCAGTACTTC. Translating it yields CASSPSGGHYEQYF. This chain uses TRBV5-1 with TRBJ2-7; 7 positions agree with TRBD2. V lost 4 bases to trimming and J lost 3 bases; unmatched junction nucleotides: 7. The CDR3 is 14 residues long. CDR1 is SGHRS, CDR2 YFSETQ, per germline.

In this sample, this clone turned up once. DNA of the CDR3: TGTGCCTGGAGCCAGGGCCCGAGCAATCAGCCCCAGCATTTT. Translated, it gives CAWSQGPSNQPQHF. J is TRBJ1-5 and V is TRBV30; the D gene is possibly TRBD1 (5 bases). The CDR3 is made up of 14 amino acids. The V end lost 3 bases, the J end lost 1 base, and 10 bases lay between the germline ends. CDR1 is GTSNPN and CDR2 is SVGIG in the germline V gene (reference sequence). Together with reference TRBV30 and TRBJ1-5, the CDR3 gives the full variable domain: SQTIHQWPATLVQPVGSPLSLECTVEGTSNPNLYWYRQAAGRGLQLLFYSVGIGQISSEVPQNLSASRPQDRQFILSSKKLLLSDSGFYLCAWSQGPSNQPQHFGDGTRLSIL.

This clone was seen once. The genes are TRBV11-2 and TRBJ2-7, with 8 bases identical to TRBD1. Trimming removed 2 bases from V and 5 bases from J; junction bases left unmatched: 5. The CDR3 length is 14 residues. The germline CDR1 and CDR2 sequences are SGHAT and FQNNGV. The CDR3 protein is CASSLQGAAHEQYF. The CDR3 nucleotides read TGTGCCAGCAGCTTACAGGGGGCGGCCCACGAGCAGTACTTC.

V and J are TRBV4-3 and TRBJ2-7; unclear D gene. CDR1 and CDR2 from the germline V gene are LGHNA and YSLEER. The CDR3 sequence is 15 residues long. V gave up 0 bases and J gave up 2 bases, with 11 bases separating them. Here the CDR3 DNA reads TGCGCCAGCAGCCAAGAAATACAATTAACCTACGAGCAGTACTTC. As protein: CASSQEIQLTYEQYF.

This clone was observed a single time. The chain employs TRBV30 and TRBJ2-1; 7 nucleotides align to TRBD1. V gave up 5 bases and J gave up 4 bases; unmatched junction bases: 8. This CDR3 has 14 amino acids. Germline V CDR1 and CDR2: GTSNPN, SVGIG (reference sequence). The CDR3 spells CAWAVRGQYNEQFF. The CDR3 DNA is TGTGCCTGGGCTGTGAGGGGGCAATACAATGAGCAGTTCTTC. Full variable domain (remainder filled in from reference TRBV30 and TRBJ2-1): SQTIHQWPATLVQPVGSPLSLECTVEGTSNPNLYWYRQAAGRGLQLLFYSVGIGQISSEVPQNLSASRPQDRQFILSSKKLLLSDSGFYLCAWAVRGQYNEQFFGPGTRLTVL.

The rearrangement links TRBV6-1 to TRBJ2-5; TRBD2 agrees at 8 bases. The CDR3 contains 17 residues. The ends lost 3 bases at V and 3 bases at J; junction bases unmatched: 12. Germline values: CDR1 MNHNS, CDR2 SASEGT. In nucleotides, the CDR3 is TGTGCCAGCAGTGATCTCGCCGGGACTAGAGGCGAAGAGACCCAGTACTTC. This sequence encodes CASSDLAGTRGEETQYF.

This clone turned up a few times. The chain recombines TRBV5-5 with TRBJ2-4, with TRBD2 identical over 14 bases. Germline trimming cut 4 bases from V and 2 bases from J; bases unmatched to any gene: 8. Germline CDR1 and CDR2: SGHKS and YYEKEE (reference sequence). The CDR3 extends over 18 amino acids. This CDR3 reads CASSLRLAGGGSKNIQYF. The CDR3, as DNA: TGTGCCAGCAGCCTGAGACTAGCGGGAGGGGGGTCCAAAAACATTCAGTACTTC.

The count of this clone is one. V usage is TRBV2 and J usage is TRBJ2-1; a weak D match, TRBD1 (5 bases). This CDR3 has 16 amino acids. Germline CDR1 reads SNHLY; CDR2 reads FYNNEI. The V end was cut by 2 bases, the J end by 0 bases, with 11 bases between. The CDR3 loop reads CASSETGRSSYNEQFF. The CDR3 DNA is TGTGCCAGCAGTGAAACAGGCCGTAGCTCCTACAATGAGCAGTTCTTC.

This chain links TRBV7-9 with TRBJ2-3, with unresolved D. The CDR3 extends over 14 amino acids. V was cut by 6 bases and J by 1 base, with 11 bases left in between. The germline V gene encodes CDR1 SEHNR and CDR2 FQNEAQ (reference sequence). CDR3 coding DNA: TGTGCCAGCAGTCCGCCGGGTGGCACAGATACGCAGTATTTT. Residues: CASSPPGGTDTQYF.